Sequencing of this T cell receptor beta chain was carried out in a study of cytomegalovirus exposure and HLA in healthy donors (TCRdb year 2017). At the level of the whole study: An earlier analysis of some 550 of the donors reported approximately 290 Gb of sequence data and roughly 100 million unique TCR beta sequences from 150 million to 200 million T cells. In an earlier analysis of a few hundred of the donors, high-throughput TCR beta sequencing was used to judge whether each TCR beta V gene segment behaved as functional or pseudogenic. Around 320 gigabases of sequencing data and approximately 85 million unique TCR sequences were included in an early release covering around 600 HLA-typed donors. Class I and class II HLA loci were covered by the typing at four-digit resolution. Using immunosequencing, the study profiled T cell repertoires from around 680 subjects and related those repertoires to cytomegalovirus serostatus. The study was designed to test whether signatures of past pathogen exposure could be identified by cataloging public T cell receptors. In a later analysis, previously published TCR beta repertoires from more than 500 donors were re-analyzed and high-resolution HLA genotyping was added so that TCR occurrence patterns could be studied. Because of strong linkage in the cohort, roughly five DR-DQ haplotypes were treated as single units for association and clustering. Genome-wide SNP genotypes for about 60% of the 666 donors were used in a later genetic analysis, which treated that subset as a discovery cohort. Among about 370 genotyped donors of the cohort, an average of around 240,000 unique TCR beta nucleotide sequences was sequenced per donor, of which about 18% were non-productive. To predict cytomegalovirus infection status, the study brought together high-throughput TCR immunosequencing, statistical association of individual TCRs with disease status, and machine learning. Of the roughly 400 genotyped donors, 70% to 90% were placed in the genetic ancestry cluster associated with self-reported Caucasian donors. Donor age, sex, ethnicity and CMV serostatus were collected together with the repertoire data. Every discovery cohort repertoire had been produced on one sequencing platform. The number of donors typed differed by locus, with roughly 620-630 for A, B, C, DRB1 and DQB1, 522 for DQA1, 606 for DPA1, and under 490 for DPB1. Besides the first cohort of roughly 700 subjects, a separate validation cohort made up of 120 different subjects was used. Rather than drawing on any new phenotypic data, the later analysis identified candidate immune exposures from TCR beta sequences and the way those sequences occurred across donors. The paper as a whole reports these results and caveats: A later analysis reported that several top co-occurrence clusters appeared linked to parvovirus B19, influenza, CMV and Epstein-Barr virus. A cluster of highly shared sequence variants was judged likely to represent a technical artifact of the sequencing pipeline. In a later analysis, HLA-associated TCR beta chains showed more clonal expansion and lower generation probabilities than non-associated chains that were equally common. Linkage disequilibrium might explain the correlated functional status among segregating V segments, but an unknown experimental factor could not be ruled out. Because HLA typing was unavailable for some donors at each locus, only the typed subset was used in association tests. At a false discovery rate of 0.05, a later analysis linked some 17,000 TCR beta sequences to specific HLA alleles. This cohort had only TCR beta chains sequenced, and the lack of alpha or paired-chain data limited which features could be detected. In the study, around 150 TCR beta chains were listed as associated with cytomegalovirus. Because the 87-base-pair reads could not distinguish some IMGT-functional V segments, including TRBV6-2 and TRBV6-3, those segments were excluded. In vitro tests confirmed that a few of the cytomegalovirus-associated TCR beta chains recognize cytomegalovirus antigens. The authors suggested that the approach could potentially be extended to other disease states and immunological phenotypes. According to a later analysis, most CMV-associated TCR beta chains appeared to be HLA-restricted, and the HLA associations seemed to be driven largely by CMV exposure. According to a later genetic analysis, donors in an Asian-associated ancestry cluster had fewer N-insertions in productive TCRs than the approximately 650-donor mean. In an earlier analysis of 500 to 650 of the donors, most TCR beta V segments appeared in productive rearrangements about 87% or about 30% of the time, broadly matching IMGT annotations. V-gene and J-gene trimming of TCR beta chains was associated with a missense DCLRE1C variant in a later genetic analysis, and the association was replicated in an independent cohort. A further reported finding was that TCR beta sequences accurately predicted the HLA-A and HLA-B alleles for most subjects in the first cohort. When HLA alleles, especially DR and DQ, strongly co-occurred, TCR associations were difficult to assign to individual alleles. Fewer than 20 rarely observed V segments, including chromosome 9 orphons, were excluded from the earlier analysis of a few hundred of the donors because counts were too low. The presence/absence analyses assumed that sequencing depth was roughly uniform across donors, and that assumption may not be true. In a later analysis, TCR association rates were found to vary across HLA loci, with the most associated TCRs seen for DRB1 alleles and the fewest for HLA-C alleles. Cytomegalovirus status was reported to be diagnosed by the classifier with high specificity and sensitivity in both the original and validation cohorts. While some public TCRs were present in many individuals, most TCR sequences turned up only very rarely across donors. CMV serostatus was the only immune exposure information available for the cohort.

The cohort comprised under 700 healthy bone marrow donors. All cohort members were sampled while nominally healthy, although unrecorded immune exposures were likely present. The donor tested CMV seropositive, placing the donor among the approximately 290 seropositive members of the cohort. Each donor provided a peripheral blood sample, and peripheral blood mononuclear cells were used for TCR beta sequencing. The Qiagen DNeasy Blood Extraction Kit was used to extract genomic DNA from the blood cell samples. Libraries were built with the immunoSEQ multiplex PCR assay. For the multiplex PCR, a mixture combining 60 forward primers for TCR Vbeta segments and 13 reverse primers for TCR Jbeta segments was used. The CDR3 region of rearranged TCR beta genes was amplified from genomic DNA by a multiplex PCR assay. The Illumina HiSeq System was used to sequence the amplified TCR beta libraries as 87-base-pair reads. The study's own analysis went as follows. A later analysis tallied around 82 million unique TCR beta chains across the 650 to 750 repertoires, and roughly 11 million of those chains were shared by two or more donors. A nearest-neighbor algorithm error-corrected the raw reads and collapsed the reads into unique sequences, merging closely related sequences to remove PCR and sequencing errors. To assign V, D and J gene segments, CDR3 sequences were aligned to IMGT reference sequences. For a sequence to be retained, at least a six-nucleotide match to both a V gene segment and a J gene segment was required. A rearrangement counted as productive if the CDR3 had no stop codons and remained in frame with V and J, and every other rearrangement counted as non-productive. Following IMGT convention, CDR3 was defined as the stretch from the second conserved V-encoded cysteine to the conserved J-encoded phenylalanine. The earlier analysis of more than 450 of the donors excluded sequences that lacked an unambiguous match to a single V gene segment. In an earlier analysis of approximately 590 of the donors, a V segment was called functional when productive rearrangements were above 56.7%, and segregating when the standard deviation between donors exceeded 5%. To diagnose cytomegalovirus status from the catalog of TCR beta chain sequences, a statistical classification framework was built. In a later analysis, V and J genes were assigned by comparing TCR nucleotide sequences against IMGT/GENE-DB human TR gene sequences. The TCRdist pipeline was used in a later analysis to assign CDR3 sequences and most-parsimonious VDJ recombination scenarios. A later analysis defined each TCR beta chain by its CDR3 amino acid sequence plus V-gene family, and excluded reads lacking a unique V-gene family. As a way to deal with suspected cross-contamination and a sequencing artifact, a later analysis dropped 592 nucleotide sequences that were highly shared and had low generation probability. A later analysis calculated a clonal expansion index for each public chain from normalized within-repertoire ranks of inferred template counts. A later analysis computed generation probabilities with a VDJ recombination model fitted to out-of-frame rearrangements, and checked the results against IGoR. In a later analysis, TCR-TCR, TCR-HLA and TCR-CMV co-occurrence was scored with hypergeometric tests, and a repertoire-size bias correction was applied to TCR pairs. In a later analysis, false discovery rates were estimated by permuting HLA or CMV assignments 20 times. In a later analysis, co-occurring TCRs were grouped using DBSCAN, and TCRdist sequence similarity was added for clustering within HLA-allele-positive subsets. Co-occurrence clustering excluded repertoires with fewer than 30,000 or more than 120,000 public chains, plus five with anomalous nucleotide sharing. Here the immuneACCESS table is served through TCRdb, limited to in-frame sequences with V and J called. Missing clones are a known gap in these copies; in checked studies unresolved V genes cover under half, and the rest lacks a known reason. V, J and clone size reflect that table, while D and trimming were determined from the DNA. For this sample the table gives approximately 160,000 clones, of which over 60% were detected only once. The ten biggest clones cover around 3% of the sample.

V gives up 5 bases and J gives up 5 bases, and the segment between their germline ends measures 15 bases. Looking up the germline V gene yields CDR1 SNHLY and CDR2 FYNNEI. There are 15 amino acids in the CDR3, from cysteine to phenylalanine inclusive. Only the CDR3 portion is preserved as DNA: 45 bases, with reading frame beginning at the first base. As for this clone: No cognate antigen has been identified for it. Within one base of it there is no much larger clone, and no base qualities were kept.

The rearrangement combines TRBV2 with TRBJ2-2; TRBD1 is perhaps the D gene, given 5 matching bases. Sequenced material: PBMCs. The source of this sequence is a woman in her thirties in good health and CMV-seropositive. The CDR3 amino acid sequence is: CASSTYRSGTGELFF. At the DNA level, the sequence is TGTGCCAGCAGTACGTACAGGTCTGGTACCGGGGAGCTGTTTTTT. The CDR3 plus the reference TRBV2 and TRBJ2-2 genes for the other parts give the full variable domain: EPEVTQTPSHQVTQMGQEVILRCVPISNHLYFYWYRQILGQKVEFLVSFYNNEISEKSEIFDDQFSVERPDGSNFTLKIRSTKLEDSAMYFCASSTYRSGTGELFFGEGSRLTVL.